These T cell receptor beta chains were read from a single sample in a study of blood T cell repertoires in COVID-19. Only in-frame clones appear in the TCRdb table, and some are missing; sequencing was by immunoSEQ multiplex PCR. The sample lists 250,000 to 350,000 clones, approximately 84% occurring once. Sequencing was performed on PBMCs or T cells enriched from blood (not recorded which). These receptors all stem from a woman between 18 and 29 years old who had recovered from COVID-19. CDR3s include the opening cysteine and the closing phenylalanine or tryptophan. D genes are given only for firm matches. Clone size is not always given. Where it is, it says once, few, many or a class for expanded clones.

v_call	d_call	j_call	clone_size	cdr3_aa	cdr3_nt
TRBV5-5	TRBD1	TRBJ1-5	.	CASSSGSGTDNQPQHF	TGTGCCAGCAGCTCGGGATCCGGGACAGACAATCAGCCCCAGCATTTT
TRBV27	TRBD2	TRBJ2-3	.	CASSLFGLVKVLAGVSEGTDTQYF	TGTGCCAGCAGTTTATTCGGGCTTGTAAAGGTTCTAGCGGGAGTATCTGAAGGCACAGATACGCAGTATTTT
TRBV18	.	TRBJ2-5	.	CASSPFRQETQYF	TGTGCCAGCTCACCTTTCCGTCAAGAGACCCAGTACTTC
TRBV2	TRBD2	TRBJ2-1	.	CASRASSGPYNEQFF	TGTGCCAGCAGGGCTTCTAGCGGGCCCTACAATGAGCAGTTCTTC
TRBV19	TRBD1	TRBJ2-5	.	CASSIGTGWGETQYF	TGTGCCAGTAGTATTGGGACAGGATGGGGAGAGACCCAGTACTTC
TRBV2	TRBD2	TRBJ2-7	.	CASMQSAGVNYEQYF	TGTGCCAGCATGCAATCGGCGGGAGTTAATTACGAGCAGTACTTC
TRBV27	.	TRBJ1-6	.	CASSRQSSYNSPLHF	TGTGCCAGCAGTCGACAGAGCTCCTATAATTCACCCCTCCACTTT
TRBV6-5	.	TRBJ1-4	.	CASSCGAGREGEKLFF	TGTGCCAGCAGTTGCGGGGCCGGACGGGAGGGTGAAAAACTGTTTTTT
TRBV2	.	TRBJ2-5	.	CASSRGRKETQYF	TGTGCCAGCAGCAGGGGGAGGAAAGAGACCCAGTACTTC
TRBV7-3	.	TRBJ1-6	many	CASSGGGISPLHF	TGTGCCAGCAGCGGCGGGGGAATTTCACCCCTCCACTTT
TRBV28	.	TRBJ2-6	.	CASTAQVGGAGANVLTF	TGTGCCAGCACCGCCCAAGTTGGAGGCGCTGGGGCCAACGTCCTGACTTTC
TRBV6-5	.	TRBJ2-6	.	CASSYDSSGANVLTF	TGTGCCAGCAGTTACGACAGCTCTGGGGCCAACGTCCTGACTTTC
TRBV4-1	TRBD1	TRBJ1-2	once	CASSQGTGSGGYTF	TGCGCCAGCAGCCAAGGGACAGGGAGCGGAGGCTACACCTTC
TRBV3-1/TRBV3-2	.	TRBJ1-4	.	CASSQGATNEKLFF	TGTGCCAGCAGCCAAGGGGCCACCAATGAAAAACTGTTTTTT
TRBV5-5	TRBD1	TRBJ1-2	.	CASSRPGGSNYGYTF	TGTGCCAGCAGTCGCCCAGGGGGAAGTAACTATGGCTACACCTTC
TRBV12-3/TRBV12-4	.	TRBJ2-7	.	CASSFHYEQYF	TGTGCCAGCAGTTTTCACTACGAGCAGTACTTC
TRBV12-3/TRBV12-4	.	TRBJ2-5	.	CASVSGYQETQYF	TGTGCCAGCGTCTCGGGGTACCAAGAGACCCAGTACTTC
TRBV19	TRBD1	TRBJ1-2	.	CASSSGGSYTF	TGTGCCAGTAGTTCAGGGGGAAGCTACACCTTC
TRBV7-2	TRBD1	TRBJ2-7	.	CASSLQTGGFYEQYF	TGTGCCAGCAGCTTACAGACAGGGGGCTTTTACGAGCAGTACTTC
TRBV30	.	TRBJ2-3	.	CAWSSRAGDTQYF	TGTGCCTGGAGTAGTCGGGCGGGGGATACGCAGTATTTT
TRBV4-1	.	TRBJ1-2	once	CASSLLRSEGKRYGYTF	TGCGCCAGCAGCCTGTTAAGGTCGGAGGGCAAGCGCTATGGCTACACCTTC
TRBV6-1	.	TRBJ2-2	once	CASSEGRDTGELFF	TGTGCCAGCAGTGAAGGCAGGGACACCGGGGAGCTGTTTTTT
TRBV2	.	TRBJ2-7	once	CASSETLTGFPYEQYF	TGTGCCAGCAGTGAAACATTAACGGGTTTCCCCTACGAGCAGTACTTC
TRBV28	TRBD1	TRBJ1-2	.	CASSLPQGAQSYGYTF	TGTGCCAGCAGTTTACCACAGGGGGCCCAAAGCTATGGCTACACCTTC
TRBV29-1	TRBD1	TRBJ2-7	.	CSVRTGYEQYF	TGCAGCGTTAGGACAGGCTACGAGCAGTACTTC
TRBV5-5	.	TRBJ2-1	many	CASSFGATTTNEQFF	TGTGCCAGCAGCTTTGGGGCCACCACCACCAATGAGCAGTTCTTC
TRBV12-3/TRBV12-4	.	TRBJ2-2	.	CASRREAGELFF	TGTGCCAGCCGAAGGGAGGCCGGGGAGCTGTTTTTT
TRBV4-1	.	TRBJ1-4	.	CASSQDRKTVRELFF	TGCGCCAGCAGCCAAGATAGAAAGACTGTGAGGGAACTGTTTTTT
TRBV9	TRBD2	TRBJ2-1	.	CASSAFSLAGGNNEQFF	TGTGCCAGCAGCGCCTTCAGTTTAGCGGGAGGGAACAATGAGCAGTTCTTC
TRBV30	TRBD1	TRBJ2-1	.	CAWSNGQGSYNEQFF	TGTGCCTGGAGTAATGGACAGGGATCCTACAATGAGCAGTTCTTC
TRBV2	TRBD1	TRBJ1-6	.	CASSASQGQGAPLHF	TGTGCCAGCAGCGCCAGTCAGGGACAGGGTGCACCCCTCCACTTT
TRBV9	TRBD2	TRBJ2-1	.	CASSVANGRAIDEQFF	TGTGCCAGCAGCGTAGCTAACGGGAGGGCCATCGATGAGCAGTTCTTC
TRBV4-1	TRBD2	TRBJ2-3	.	CASSQGASGRWDTQYF	TGCGCCAGCAGCCAAGGGGCTAGCGGGAGGTGGGATACGCAGTATTTT
TRBV9	.	TRBJ2-3	.	CASSPSGTSTDTQYF	TGTGCCAGCAGCCCGTCCGGGACTAGCACAGATACGCAGTATTTT
TRBV29-1	.	TRBJ1-2	.	CSVTPRTSYGYTF	TGCAGCGTAACCCCGCGGACTTCTTATGGCTACACCTTC
TRBV5-1	TRBD1	TRBJ1-2	.	CASRQGDYGYTF	TGCGCCAGCAGACAGGGGGACTATGGCTACACCTTC
TRBV11-2	.	TRBJ2-2	.	CASSSQMDTGELFF	TGTGCCAGCAGCTCGCAGATGGACACCGGGGAGCTGTTTTTT
TRBV28	TRBD2	TRBJ2-7	.	CASSLTAGGVTYEQYF	TGTGCCAGCAGTTTAACAGCGGGAGGGGTCACCTACGAGCAGTACTTC
TRBV7-9	TRBD1	TRBJ1-3	.	CASRSGTGGNTIYF	TGTGCCAGCAGGTCCGGGACAGGGGGAAACACCATATATTTT
TRBV24-1	TRBD1	TRBJ1-5	.	CATSGQGTGNQPQHF	TGTGCCACCAGTGGTCAGGGGACAGGCAATCAGCCCCAGCATTTT